One and the same sample provided the 3 T cell receptor beta chains below, sequenced in a study of CXCR3-negative and CXCR3-positive naive CD8 T cells. Study results and caveats: Comparison of naive cells showed more hydrophobic TRB CDR3s in CXCR3-positive than in CXCR3-negative naive cells.

Their specific antigens are unknown. All TRB cDNA libraries came from 5' RACE performed with UMI labels. TCRdb re-called the 5' RACE reads and gives one entry per CDR3 protein, without DNA. The sample's table shows 150,000 or so distinct CDR3 sequences. The specimen sequenced was naive CXCR3+ CD8+ T cells from blood. Subset given: CD45RO-CCR7+CD27+CD95- naive CD8+ T cells expressing CXCR3 (TNR3+). These receptors all come from a human donor in good health. Some clones in this sample may be carry-over from other donors' samples.

The chain is built from TRBV11-2 and TRBJ2-7; the TRBD2 assignment by TCRdb is unverifiable without DNA. Germline assignment: CDR1 SGHAT and CDR2 FQNNGV. The CDR3 consists of 16 residues. CDR3 amino acids: CASSLEGMAGGHEQYF.

J is TRBJ2-4 and V is TRBV29-1. The length of the CDR3 is 11 residues. Per germline, CDR1 SQVTM and CDR2 ANQGSEA. CDR3 in amino acids: CSVEDWPIQYF.

The chain recombines TRBV9 with TRBJ1-5; as DNA is missing, the TRBD1 call by TCRdb cannot be tested. The CDR3 sequence is 11 residues long. Germline lookup yields CDR1 SGDLS and CDR2 YYNGEE. The chain's CDR3 is CASGGVQPQHF.